The present entry profiles one TCR beta chain with its context. The sample's time point: peripheral blood 6 weeks after treatment start. The source of the sample is a study of PD-L1 blockade in urothelial cancer. Study at large: Blood samples had a median of approximately 150,000 T cells, tens of thousands of unique TCRs, and clonality approximately 0.085.

The trim removed 5 bases at V and 0 bases at J, leaving 10 bases unmatched. CDR3 size: 16 residues. Germline CDR1 SGHTA, CDR2 FQGNSA. Method: immunoSEQ multiplex PCR; TCRdb's copy keeps in-frame clones and lacks some. The sample consists of approximately 110,000 clones, approximately 90% of them appearing once. The sample consisted of PBMCs, taken around atezolizumab (anti-PD-L1) treatment. The chain recombines TRBV7-2 with TRBJ2-7; 7 nucleotides line up with TRBD2. The source of this sequence is a man aged 55-75 years with urothelial cancer. CDR3 nucleotide sequence: TGTGCCAGCAGCCTGAATCCCGGGACTACCTCCTACGAGCAGTACTTC. Encoded protein: CASSLNPGTTSYEQYF.